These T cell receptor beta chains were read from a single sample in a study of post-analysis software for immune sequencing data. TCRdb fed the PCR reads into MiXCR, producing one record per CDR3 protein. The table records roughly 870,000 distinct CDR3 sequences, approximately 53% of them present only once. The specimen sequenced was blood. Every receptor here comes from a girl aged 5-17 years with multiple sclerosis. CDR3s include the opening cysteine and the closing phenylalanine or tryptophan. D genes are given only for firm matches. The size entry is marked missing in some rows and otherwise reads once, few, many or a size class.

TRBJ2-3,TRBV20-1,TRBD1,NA,CSASLVGQHTDTQYF,TGCAGTGCTTCCCTCGTGGGACAGCACACAGATACGCAGTATTTT
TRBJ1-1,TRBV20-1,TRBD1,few,CSARLKGARTEAFF,TGCAGTGCTCGACTGAAGGGGGCGCGCACTGAAGCTTTCTTT
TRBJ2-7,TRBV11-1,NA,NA,CASSLTSGLDGTRDIYNEQYF,TGTGCCAGCAGCTTAACTTCGGGTTTAGACGGGACACGCGATATCTACAATGAGCAGTACTTC
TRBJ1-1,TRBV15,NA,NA,CATSRDKWGTEAFF,TGTGCCACCAGCAGAGATAAGTGGGGCACTGAAGCTTTCTTT
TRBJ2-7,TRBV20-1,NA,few,CSARAHRDEQYF,TGCAGTGCTAGAGCGCACAGGGACGAGCAGTACTTC
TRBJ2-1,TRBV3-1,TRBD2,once,CASSRLAGAPNEQFF,TGTGCCAGCAGCCGCCTAGCGGGAGCACCCAATGAGCAGTTCTTC
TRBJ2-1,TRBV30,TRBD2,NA,CAWAGGNEQFF,TGTGCCTGGGCGGGGGGGAATGAGCAGTTCTTC
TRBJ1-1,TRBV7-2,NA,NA,CASSWLRAMNTEAFF,TGTGCCAGCAGCTGGCTACGGGCTATGAACACTGAAGCTTTCTTT
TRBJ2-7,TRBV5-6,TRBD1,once,CASSRTGNRYEQYF,TGTGCCAGCAGCCGGACAGGGAATCGCTACGAGCAGTACTTC
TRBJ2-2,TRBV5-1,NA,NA,CASSQDPGFTGELFF,TGCGCCAGCAGCCAGGACCCAGGGTTCACCGGGGAGCTGTTTTTT
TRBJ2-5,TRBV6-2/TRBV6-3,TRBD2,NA,CAGSYSGVRGEQYF,TGTGCCGGCAGTTACTCCGGGGTGCGGGGGGAGCAGTACTTC
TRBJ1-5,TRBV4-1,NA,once,CASSPGEGIFSNQPQHF,TGCGCCAGCAGCCCAGGGGAGGGGATATTTAGCAATCAGCCCCAGCATTTT
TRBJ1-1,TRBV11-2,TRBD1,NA,CASSSDRGAEAFF,TGTGCCAGCAGCTCGGACAGGGGCGCTGAAGCTTTCTTT
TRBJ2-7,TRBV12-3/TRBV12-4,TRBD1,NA,CASSLALGQNYEQYF,TGTGCCAGCAGTTTGGCCCTGGGACAGAACTACGAGCAGTACTTC
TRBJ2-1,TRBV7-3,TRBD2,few,CASSPETSLEQFF,TGTGCCAGCAGCCCGGAGACTAGCCTTGAGCAGTTCTTC
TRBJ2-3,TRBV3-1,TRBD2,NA,CASSPPGTSRSTDTQYF,TGTGCCAGCAGCCCTCCCGGGACTAGCAGGAGCACAGATACGCAGTATTTT
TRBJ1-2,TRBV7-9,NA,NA,CASSEVGGEDGYTF,TGTGCCAGCAGCGAAGTCGGAGGAGAAGATGGCTACACCTTC
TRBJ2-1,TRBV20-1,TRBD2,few,CSARADLAGVNNEQFF,TGCAGTGCTAGAGCTGACCTAGCGGGGGTTAACAATGAGCAGTTCTTC
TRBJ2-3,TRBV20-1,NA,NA,CSARVASDTQYF,TGCAGTGCTAGAGTGGCCTCTGATACGCAGTATTTT
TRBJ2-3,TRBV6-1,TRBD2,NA,CASSAFSGISTDTQYF,TGTGCCAGCAGTGCGTTTAGCGGGATAAGCACAGATACGCAGTATTTT
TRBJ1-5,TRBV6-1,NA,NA,CASIQKGTGVVQPQHF,TGTGCCAGCATTCAGAAGGGGACCGGAGTGGTTCAGCCCCAGCATTTT
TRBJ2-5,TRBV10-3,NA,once,CAAGGVETQYF,TGTGCCGCCGGTGGCGTGGAGACCCAGTACTTC
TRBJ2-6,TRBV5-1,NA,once,CASSLGEALSGANVLTF,TGCGCCAGCAGCTTGGGCGAGGCTCTCTCTGGGGCCAACGTCCTGACTTTC
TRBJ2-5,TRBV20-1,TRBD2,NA,CSASTRGAQETQYF,TGCAGTGCTAGCACGCGGGGGGCCCAAGAGACCCAGTACTTC